The 3 T cell receptor beta chains below all came from one sample that was sequenced in a study of patients and donors after allogeneic stem cell transplantation. Via MiXCR, TCRdb re-called the RT-PCR reads, giving one row per CDR3 protein. The sample carries tens of thousands of distinct CDR3 sequences, 48% recorded once. The sample comprised blood, either unsorted or a sorted T cell fraction (not recorded which). The receptors were sampled from a human donor who was either an allogeneic HSCT recipient or a stem cell or donor lymphocyte infusion donor (not recorded which). It is not recorded whose cells these are; they may come from a transplant donor.

The V and J genes are TRBV6-5 and TRBJ1-2, with D possibly being TRBD1 (5 bases). V was clipped by 4 bases and J by 4 bases, with 10 bases between them. Germline values: CDR1 MNHEY, CDR2 SVGAGI. The CDR3 runs to 13 residues. The CDR3 protein is CASSWGRSYGYTF. CDR3 nucleotide sequence: TGTGCCAGCAGTTGGGGACGGTCCTATGGCTACACCTTC.

The chain carries TRBV5-1 and TRBJ1-5; 10 nucleotides match TRBD1. The germline CDR1 and CDR2 sequences are SGHRS and YFSETQ. Trimming removed 0 bases from V and 7 bases from J; junction bases left unmatched: 4. This CDR3 spans 15 amino acids. This chain's CDR3 is CASSLGQGAEQPQHF. The CDR3 nucleotides are TGCGCCAGCAGCTTGGGACAGGGGGCAGAGCAGCCCCAGCATTTT.

V is TRBV29-1 and J is TRBJ1-2, with unresolved D. Per the germline V gene, CDR1 is SQVTM and CDR2 is ANQGSEA. The CDR3 covers 14 residues. Trimming shortened V by 1 base and J by 2 bases, and 11 bases separated the two germline ends. This CDR3 reads CSVEVGSKNYGYTF. DNA for the CDR3: TGCAGCGTTGAAGTAGGGAGCAAAAACTATGGCTACACCTTC.